A selection of T cell receptor beta chains follows, all from one sample in a study of shared clonotypes between healthy human individuals. Measured with immunoSEQ multiplex PCR; TCRdb has only the in-frame clones, and not every one. The table has 1.6 million or so clones, roughly 98.5% seen once. The sample consisted of naive CD4+ T cells sorted from blood. These receptors were taken from a man younger than 40 in good health. Both conserved end residues are part of each CDR3. A D gene is named only where the DNA matches it firmly.

v_call | d_call | cdr3_aa
TRBV6-5 | - | CASTTGLSTDTQYF
TRBV5-1 | - | CASSLPTGTDLQYF
TRBV5-6 | - | CASMRLSGLHEQYF
TRBV29-1 | - | CSVGSVGRQETQYF
TRBV2 | - | CASRKHGETQYF
TRBV5-4 | - | CASSPGQVEETQYF
TRBV19 | TRBD2 | CASGAGETQYF
TRBV14 | TRBD2 | CASSQAASGTGELFF
TRBV10-1 | TRBD2 | CASSGVAGSEQYF
TRBV5-1 | TRBD2 | CASSLAASGPYEQYF
TRBV5-4 | TRBD2 | CASSGVAGLSTDTQYF
TRBV28 | - | CASSLNQPAYYEQYF
TRBV5-4 | - | CASSPGGQNTEAFF
TRBV28 | - | CASSSEPVPWEQYF
TRBV7-6 | TRBD1 | CASSSPDRVQFPYDQFF
TRBV5-1 | TRBD2 | CASSLAGSSGIYEQYF
TRBV5-1 | TRBD2 | CASSRRLAGGTSTGELFF
TRBV4-1 | - | CASSQELGALNYEQYF
TRBV6-6 | TRBD1 | CASGKTGVYYNEQFF
TRBV7-3 | TRBD2 | CASSLTAGRVGELFF
TRBV5-1 | TRBD1 | CASSLYQGAVYGYTF
TRBV10-1 | - | CASSGEFVDTQYF
TRBV2 | - | CASSGRWEQYF
TRBV18 | - | CASSLKLGREAFF
TRBV5-4 | - | CASSSGGLTGANVLTF
TRBV5-1 | - | CASSPAAISYEQYF
TRBV5-5 | - | CASSKSEQYTGELFF
TRBV12-5 | - | CATGQNTGELFF
TRBV5-1 | - | CASSLMNTGELFF
TRBV19 | TRBD2 | CASTPDLAGPYEQYF
TRBV4-1 | TRBD2 | CASSQEAGGPAYNEQFF
TRBV28 | - | CASRPNTGELFF
TRBV6-6 | - | CASSPSYEQYF
TRBV7-2 | TRBD2 | CASSSLGLEGDTQYF
TRBV5-6 | - | CASSFGRGGQPQHF
TRBV7-6 | - | CASSLIPAEGFYNEQFF
TRBV7-2 | - | CASSDQSVQPQHF
TRBV18 | TRBD2 | CASSPLGTSVSYEQYF
TRBV7-8 | TRBD2 | CASSLVTLAGESTETQYF
TRBV27 | - | CASSPHEYRYGYTF
TRBV18 | - | CASSPLYRDLEKLFF
TRBV5-1 | - | CASSHGTHQYYEQYF
TRBV6-5 | - | CASSYPSQGGAYEQYF
TRBV28 | TRBD1 | CASSLPGGRGYTF
TRBV5-1 | - | CASGPEGLSYEQYF
TRBV29-1 | TRBD1 | CSVTTGTGFGQPQHF
TRBV7-8 | TRBD1 | CASSPSRDRDQPQHF
TRBV5-4 | - | CASSFELSDNEQFF
TRBV7-2 | - | CASSLGTANNEQFF
TRBV28 | TRBD1 | CASSLPAGQGIYEQYF
TRBV5-1 | TRBD1 | CASSLDGTEVETQYF
TRBV10-3 | - | CAISEPYYEQYF
TRBV27 | TRBD2 | CASSPMTLAGVYEQYF
TRBV28 | - | CASRRQMNTEAFF
TRBV5-4 | TRBD2 | CASSPGRGEQFF
TRBV25-1 | - | CASVGIYEQYF